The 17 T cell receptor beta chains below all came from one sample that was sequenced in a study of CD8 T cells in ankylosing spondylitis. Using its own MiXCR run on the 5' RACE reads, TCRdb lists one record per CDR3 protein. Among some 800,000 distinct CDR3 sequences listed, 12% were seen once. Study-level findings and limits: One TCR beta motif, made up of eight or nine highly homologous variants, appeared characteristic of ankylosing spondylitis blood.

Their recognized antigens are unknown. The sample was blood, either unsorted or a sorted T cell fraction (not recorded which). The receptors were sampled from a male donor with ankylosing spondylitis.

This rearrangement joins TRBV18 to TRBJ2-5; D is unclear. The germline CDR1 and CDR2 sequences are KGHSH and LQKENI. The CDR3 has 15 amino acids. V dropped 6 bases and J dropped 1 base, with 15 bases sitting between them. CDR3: CASSSAWGTQETQYF. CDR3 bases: TGTGCCAGCTCTTCCGCGTGGGGTACCCAAGAGACCCAGTACTTC.

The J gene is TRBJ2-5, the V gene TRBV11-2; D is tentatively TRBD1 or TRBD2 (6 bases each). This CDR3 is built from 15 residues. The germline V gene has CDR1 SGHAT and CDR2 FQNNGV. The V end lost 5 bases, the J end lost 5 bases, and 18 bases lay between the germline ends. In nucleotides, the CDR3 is TGTGCCAGCAGCCCACCAGGGGTTGGGGGGGAGACCCAGTACTTC. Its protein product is CASSPPGVGGETQYF.

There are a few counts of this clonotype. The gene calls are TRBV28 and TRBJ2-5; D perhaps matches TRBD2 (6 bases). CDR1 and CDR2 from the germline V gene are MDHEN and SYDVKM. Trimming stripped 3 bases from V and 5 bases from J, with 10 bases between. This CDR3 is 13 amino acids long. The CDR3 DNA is TGTGCCAGCAGTTTCATAGGGAGGGAGACCCAGTACTTC. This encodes CASSFIGRETQYF.

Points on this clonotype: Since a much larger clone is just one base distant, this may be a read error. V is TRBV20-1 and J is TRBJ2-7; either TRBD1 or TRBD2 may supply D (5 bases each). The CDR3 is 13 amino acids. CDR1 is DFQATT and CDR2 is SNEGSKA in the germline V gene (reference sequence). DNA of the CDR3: TGCAGTGCTTACACAGGAGGAGACTACGAGAAGTACTTC. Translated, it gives CSAYTGGDYEKYF.

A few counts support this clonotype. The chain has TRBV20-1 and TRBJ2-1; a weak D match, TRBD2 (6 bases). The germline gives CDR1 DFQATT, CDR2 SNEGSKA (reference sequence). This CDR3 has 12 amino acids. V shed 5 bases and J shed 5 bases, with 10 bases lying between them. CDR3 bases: TGCAGTGCTCCGGACTACGACAATGAGCAGTTCTTC. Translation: CSAPDYDNEQFF.

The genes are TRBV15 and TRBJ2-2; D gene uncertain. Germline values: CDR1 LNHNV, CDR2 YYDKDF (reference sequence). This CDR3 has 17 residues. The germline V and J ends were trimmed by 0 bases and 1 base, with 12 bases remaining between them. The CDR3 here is CATSRDLVVMNTGELFF. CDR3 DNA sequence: TGTGCCACCAGCAGAGATTTAGTCGTTATGAACACCGGGGAGCTGTTTTTT. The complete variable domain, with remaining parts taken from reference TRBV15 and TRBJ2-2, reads DAMVIQNPRYQVTQFGKPVTLSCSQTLNHNVMYWYQQKSSQAPKLLFHYYDKDFNNEADTPDNFQSRRPNTSFCFLDIRSPGLGDTAMYLCATSRDLVVMNTGELFFGEGSRLTVL.

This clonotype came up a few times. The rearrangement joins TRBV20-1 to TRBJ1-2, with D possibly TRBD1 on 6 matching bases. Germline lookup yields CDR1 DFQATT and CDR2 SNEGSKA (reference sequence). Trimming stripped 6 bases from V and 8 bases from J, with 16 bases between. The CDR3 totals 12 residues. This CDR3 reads CSAVRGAGGYTF. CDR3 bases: TGCAGTGCGGTCCGGGGGGCCGGGGGCTACACCTTC.

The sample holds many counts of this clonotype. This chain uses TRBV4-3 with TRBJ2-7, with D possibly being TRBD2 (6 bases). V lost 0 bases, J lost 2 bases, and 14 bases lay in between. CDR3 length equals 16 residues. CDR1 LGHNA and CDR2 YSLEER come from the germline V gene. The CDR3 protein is CASSQDRGTAAYEQYF. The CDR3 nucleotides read TGCGCCAGCAGCCAAGATCGGGGGACGGCCGCCTACGAGCAGTACTTC.

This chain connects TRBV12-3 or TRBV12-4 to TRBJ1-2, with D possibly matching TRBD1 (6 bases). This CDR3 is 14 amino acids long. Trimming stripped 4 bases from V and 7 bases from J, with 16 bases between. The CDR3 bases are TGTGCCAGCAGTTCCTACAGGGAACTCGGTGGCTACACCTTC. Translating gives CASSSYRELGGYTF.

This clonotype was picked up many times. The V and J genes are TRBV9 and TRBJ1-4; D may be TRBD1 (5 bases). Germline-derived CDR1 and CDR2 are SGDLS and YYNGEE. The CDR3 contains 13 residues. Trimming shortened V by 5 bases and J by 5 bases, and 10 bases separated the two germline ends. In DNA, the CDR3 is TGTGCCAGCAGTGACAGCGGGAATGAAAAACTGTTTTTT. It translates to CASSDSGNEKLFF.

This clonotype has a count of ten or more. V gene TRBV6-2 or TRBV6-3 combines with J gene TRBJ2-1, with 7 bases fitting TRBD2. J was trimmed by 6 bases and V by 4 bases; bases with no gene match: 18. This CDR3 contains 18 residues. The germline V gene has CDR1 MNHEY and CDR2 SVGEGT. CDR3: CASSFRASGVVDRNEQFF. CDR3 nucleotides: TGTGCCAGCAGTTTTCGAGCGAGCGGGGTAGTCGATCGCAATGAGCAGTTCTTC.

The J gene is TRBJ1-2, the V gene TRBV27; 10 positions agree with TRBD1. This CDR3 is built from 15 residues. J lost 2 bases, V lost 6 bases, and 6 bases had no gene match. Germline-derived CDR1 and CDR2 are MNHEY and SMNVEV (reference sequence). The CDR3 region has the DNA TGTGCCAGCAGGGGACAGGGGAAGTCCAACTATGGCTACACCTTC. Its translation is CASRGQGKSNYGYTF.

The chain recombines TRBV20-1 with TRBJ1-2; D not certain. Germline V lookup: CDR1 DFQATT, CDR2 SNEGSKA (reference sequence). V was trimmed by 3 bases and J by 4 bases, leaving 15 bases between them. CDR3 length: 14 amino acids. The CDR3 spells CSASRPDIGYGYTF. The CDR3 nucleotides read TGCAGTGCTAGCCGCCCAGATATCGGCTATGGCTACACCTTC.

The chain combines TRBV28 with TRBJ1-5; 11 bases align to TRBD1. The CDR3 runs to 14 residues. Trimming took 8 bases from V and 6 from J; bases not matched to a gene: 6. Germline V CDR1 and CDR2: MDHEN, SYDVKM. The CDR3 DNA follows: TGTGCCAGCCGTGGACAGGGGGCGATTCAGCCCCAGCATTTT. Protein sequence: CASRGQGAIQPQHF.

CDR3: CSARDSRQGNYEQYF. DNA of the CDR3: TGCAGTGCTAGAGATTCCCGGCAGGGGAACTACGAGCAGTACTTC. This chain connects TRBV20-1 to TRBJ2-7; possible D gene TRBD1, 6 bases. The CDR3 covers 15 residues. Germline V gives CDR1 DFQATT, CDR2 SNEGSKA (reference sequence). With 0 bases removed from V and 3 bases from J, the gap between germline ends came to 15 bases.

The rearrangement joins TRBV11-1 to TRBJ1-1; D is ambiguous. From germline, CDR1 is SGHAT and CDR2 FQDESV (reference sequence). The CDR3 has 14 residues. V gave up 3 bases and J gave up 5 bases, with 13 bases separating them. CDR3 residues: CASSFQLGWTEAFF. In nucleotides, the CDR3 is TGTGCCAGCAGCTTCCAGTTGGGTTGGACTGAAGCTTTCTTT.

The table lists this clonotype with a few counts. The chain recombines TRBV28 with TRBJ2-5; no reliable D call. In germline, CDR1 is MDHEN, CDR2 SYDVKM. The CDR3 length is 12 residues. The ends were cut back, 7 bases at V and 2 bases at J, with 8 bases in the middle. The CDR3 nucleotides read TGTGCCAGCACCAACCCGCAAGAGACCCAGTACTTC. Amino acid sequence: CASTNPQETQYF.